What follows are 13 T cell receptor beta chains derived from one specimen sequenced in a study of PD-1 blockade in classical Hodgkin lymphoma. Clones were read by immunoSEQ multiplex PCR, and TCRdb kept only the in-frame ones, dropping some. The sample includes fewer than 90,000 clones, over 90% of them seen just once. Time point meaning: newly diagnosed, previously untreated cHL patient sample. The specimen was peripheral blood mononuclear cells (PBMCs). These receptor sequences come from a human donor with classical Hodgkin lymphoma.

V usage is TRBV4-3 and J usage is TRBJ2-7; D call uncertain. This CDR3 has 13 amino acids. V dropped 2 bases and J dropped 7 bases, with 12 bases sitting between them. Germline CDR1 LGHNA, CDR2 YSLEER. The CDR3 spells CASSQNRKEEQYF. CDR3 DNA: TGCGCCAGCAGCCAAAATCGAAAGGAGGAGCAGTACTTC.

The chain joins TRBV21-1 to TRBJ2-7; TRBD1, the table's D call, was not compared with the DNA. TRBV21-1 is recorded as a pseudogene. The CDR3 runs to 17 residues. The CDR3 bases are TGTGCCAGCAGCAAGTGGATGAGGACAGGGAGTTTCGACGAGCAGTACTTC. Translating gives CASSKWMRTGSFDEQYF.

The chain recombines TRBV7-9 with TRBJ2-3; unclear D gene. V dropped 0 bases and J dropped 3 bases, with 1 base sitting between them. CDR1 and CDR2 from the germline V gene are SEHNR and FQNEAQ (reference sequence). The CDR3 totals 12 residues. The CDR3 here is CASSLATDTQYF. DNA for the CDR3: TGTGCCAGCAGCTTAGCTACAGATACGCAGTATTTT.

CDR3 nucleotides: TGTGCCAGCACCCCCAGGGACAGTAGCACAGATACGCAGTATTTT. Its protein is CASTPRDSSTDTQYF. The chain recombines TRBV9 with TRBJ2-3; 7 bases fit TRBD1. The junction had 7 bases not matched to a gene; V was cut back by 6 bases and J by 0 bases. Germline V gene sequence: CDR1 SGDLS, CDR2 YYNGEE. This CDR3 spans 15 amino acids.

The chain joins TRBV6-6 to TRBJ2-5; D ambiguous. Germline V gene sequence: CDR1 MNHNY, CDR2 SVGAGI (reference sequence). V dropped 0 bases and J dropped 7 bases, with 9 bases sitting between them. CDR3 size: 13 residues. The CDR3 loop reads CASSYSGFGTQYF. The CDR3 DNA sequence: TGTGCCAGCAGTTACTCGGGGTTCGGGACCCAGTACTTC.

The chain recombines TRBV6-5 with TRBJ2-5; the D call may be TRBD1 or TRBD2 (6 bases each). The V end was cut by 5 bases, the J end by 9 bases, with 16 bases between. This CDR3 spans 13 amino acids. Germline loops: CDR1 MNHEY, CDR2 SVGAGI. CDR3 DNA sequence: TGTGCCAGCAGTCTGACCGGAGGGGGAGCCCAGTACTTC. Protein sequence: CASSLTGGGAQYF.

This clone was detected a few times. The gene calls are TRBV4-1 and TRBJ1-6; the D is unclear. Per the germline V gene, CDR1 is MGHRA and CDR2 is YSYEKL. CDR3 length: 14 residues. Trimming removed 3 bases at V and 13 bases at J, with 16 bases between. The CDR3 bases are TGCGCCAGCAGCCACGCCGTACGGAGTATCCCCCTCCACTTT. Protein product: CASSHAVRSIPLHF.

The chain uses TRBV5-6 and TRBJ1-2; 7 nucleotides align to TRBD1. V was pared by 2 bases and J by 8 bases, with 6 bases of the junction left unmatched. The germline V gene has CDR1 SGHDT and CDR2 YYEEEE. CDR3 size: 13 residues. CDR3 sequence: CASSFDRVGGYTF. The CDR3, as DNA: TGTGCCAGCAGCTTTGACAGGGTCGGGGGCTACACCTTC.

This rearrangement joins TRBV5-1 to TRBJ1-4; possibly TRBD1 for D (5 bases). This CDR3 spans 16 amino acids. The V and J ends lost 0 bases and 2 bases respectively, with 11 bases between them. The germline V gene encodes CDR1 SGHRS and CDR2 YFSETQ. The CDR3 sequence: CASSLGGTGTNEKLFF. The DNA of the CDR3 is TGCGCCAGCAGCTTGGGGGGCACTGGCACTAATGAAAAACTGTTTTTT.

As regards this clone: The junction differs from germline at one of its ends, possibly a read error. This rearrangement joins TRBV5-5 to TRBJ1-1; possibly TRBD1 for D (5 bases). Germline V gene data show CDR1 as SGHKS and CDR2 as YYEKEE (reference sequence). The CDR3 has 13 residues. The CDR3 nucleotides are TGTGCCAGCACCTTGGGGCCGGACACTGAAGCTTTCTTT. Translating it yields CASTLGPDTEAFF. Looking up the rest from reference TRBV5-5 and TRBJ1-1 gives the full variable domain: DAGVTQSPTHLIKTRGQQVTLRCSPISGHKSVSWYQQVLGQGPQFIFQYYEKEERGRGNFPDRFSARQFPNYSSELNVNALLLGDSALYLCASTLGPDTEAFFGQGTRLTVV.

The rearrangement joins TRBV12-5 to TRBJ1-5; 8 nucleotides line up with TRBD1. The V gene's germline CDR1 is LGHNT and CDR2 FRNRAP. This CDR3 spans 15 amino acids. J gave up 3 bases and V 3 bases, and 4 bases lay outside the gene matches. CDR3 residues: CASGFMDRANQPQHF. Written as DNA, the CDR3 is TGTGCTAGTGGTTTTATGGACAGGGCCAATCAGCCCCAGCATTTT.

The CDR3 sequence: CASGTGDPYNEQFF. CDR3 in DNA: TGTGCTAGTGGGACGGGTGATCCCTACAATGAGCAGTTCTTC. This chain joins TRBV12-5 and TRBJ2-1; D ambiguous. Germline V gives CDR1 LGHNT, CDR2 FRNRAP. The ends were cut back, 6 bases at V and 2 bases at J, with 11 bases in the middle. CDR3 length: 14 amino acids.

In DNA form, the CDR3 reads TGTGCCAGCAGTTACGCGGGCGGTGAGCAGTTCTTC. This codes for CASSYAGGEQFF. The chain recombines TRBV27 with TRBJ2-1, with a weak D call TRBD2 (5 bases). Per the germline V gene, CDR1 is MNHEY and CDR2 is SMNVEV (reference sequence). The V end lost 4 bases, the J end lost 9 bases, and 10 bases lay between the germline ends. The CDR3 is 12 residues long.